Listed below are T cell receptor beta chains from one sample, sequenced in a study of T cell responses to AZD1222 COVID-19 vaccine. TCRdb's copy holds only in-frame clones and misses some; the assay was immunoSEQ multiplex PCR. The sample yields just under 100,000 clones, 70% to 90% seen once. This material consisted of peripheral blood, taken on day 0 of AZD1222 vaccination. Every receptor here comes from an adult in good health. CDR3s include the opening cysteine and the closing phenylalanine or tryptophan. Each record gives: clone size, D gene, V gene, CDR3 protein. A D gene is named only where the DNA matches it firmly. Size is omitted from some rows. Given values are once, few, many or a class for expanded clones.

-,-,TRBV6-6,CASSPGGGGNYGYTF
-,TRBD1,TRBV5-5,CASSRLQGWEGYTF
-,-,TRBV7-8,CATRTGQGYTF
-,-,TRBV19,CASSIARDGTEAFF
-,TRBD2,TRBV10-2,CASSRDTASGGGTQYF
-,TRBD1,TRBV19,CASSDREVAF
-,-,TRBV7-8,CATDMGLGANVLTF
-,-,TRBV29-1,CSVEDEAGNEQYF
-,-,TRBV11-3,CASSSILTESSYNEQFF
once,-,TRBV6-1,CASSDRLNYGYTF
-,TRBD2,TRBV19,CASSAQDPTSGGAWETQYF
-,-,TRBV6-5,CASSSSTGWDGYTF
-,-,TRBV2,CASIGEMNTEAFF
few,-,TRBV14,CASSPGGTAQFF
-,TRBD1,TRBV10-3,CAISEGGQGEFYEQYF
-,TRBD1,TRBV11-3,CASSFPRGGGRPSGANVLTF
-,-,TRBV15,CATSRDNMEGGGYTF
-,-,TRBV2,CASSGDTQRDTGELFF
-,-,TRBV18,CASSPRVGAELRDYGYTF
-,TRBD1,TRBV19,CASSPLTPAGGSRTEAFF
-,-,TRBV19,CASSIDGTGNQPQHF
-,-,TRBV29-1,CSAWTVTIGANVLTF
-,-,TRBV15,CATSTPDIFYEQYF
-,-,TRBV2,CASSNSRGRAGDTQYF
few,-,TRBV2,CASSELGVDTQYF
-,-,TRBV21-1,CASSPRDRGIYEQYF
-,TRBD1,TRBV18,CASSDLTGGQPQHF
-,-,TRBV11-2,CASSLMPGKSYEQYF
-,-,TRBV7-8,CASIKEGSSGNTIYF
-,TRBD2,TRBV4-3,CASSQEYAGDTDTQYF
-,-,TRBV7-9,CASSATGTATYNEQFF
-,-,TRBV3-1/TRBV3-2,CASSQDTENEAFF
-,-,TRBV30,CAWSSGPITPASSYNSPLHF
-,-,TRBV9,CASSVDLGGTTGELFF
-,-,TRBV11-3,CASSPPGGETQYF
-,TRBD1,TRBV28,CASSWTETGSYGYTF
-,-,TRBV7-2,CASSLTETLRGEQFF
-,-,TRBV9,CASSVVPGSEQYF
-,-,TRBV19,CASSWEAGTTNEKLFF
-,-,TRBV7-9,CASSSSEHRNEQFF
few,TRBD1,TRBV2,CASSGQGYSNQPQHF
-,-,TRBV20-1,CSASFSSFTLHF